This section outlines one T cell receptor (beta chain) sequence together with its context. Antigen: not known. Sequencing was performed with immunoSEQ multiplex PCR; in TCRdb, only in-frame clones are kept and a portion is missing. This sample carries 98,000 or so clones, about 85% of them seen once, and the ten largest clones take roughly 3%. Germline CDR1 LNHNV, CDR2 YYDKDF (reference sequence). The CDR3 has 13 residues. V lost 3 bases, J lost 4 bases, and 2 bases stayed unmatched. The data belong to a study of cytomegalovirus exposure and HLA in healthy donors. Whole-study results and caveats: The study recorded fewer than 200 TCR beta chains that were cytomegalovirus-associated.

Sequenced sample: PBMCs. The genes are TRBV15 and TRBJ1-1, with 7 nucleotides matching TRBD1. This receptor was obtained from a woman between 18 and 30 years old in good health and CMV-seronegative. In nucleotides, the CDR3 is TGTGCCACCAGCAGGACAGGGACCACTGAAGCTTTCTTT. Amino acid sequence: CATSRTGTTEAFF.